This T cell receptor beta chain was sequenced during a study of T cells in Graves' hyperthyroidism and ophthalmopathy. Overall study findings and caveats: A model using 13 V-J features told ophthalmopathy apart from stable hyperthyroidism. Expanded thyroid clonotypes (above 0.001) were mostly also found in blood.

Diagnoses were made from clinical symptoms, serum measures (thyroxine and TRAb), thyroid ultrasound and orbital computed tomography. V gave up 6 bases and J gave up 8 bases; unmatched junction bases: 7. CDR3 length equals 14 residues. Germline lookup yields CDR1 SNHLY and CDR2 FYNNEI. Details on this clonotype: As yet, its antigen is unknown.

Regions amplified from RNA transcripts were the TCR beta CDR3 regions. The HTBI primer set served for first-round RT-PCR of the TCR CDR3. TCRdb passed the multiplex PCR reads through MiXCR, listing each CDR3 protein once. The sample consists of about 680,000 distinct CDR3 sequences, over 35% of them appearing once. This TCR was sampled from a woman between 35 and 50 years old with Graves' hyperthyroidism. The sample taken for sequencing was blood. This rearrangement joins TRBV2 to TRBJ1-4; 9 positions match TRBD1. CDR3 nucleotide sequence: TGTGCCAGCAGGGGGACAGGGAGAGGGGAAAAACTGTTTTTT. Protein sequence: CASRGTGRGEKLFF.